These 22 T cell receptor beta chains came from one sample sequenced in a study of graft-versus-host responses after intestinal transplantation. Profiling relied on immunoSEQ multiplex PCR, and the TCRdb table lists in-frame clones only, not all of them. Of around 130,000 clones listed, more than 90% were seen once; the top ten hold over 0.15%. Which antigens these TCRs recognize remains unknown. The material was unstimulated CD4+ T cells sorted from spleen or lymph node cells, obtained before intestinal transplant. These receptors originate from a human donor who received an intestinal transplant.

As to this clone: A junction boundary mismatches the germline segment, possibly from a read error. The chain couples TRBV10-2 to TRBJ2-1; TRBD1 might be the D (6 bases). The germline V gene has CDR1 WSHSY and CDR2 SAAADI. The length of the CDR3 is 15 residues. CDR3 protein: CASSQSLGAYNEQFF. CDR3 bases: TGCGCCAGCAGTCAGTCTTTGGGGGCTTACAATGAGCAGTTCTTC.

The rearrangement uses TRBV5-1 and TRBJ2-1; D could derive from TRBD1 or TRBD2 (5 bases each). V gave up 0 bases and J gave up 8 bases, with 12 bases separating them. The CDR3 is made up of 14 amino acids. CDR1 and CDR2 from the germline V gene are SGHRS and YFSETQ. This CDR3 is CASSLVRGADEQFF. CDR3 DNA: TGCGCCAGCAGCTTGGTCAGAGGGGCGGATGAGCAGTTCTTC.

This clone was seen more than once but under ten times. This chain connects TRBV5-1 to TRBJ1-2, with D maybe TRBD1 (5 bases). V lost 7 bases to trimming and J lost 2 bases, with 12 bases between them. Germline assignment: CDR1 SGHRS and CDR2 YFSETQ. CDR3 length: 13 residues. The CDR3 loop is CASATGPNYGYTF. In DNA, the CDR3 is TGCGCCAGCGCGACGGGGCCGAACTATGGCTACACCTTC.

The CDR3 nucleotides read TGTGCCTGGACTCGAATCGTATATGGCTACACCTTC. Protein sequence: CAWTRIVYGYTF. The chain recombines TRBV30 with TRBJ1-2, with D hard to call. CDR3 length equals 12 residues. The ends were cut back, 4 bases at V and 5 bases at J, with 11 bases in the middle. Germline lookup yields CDR1 GTSNPN and CDR2 SVGIG (reference sequence). Together with reference TRBV30 and TRBJ1-2, the CDR3 gives the full variable domain: SQTIHQWPATLVQPVGSPLSLECTVEGTSNPNLYWYRQAAGRGLQLLFYSVGIGQISSEVPQNLSASRPQDRQFILSSKKLLLSDSGFYLCAWTRIVYGYTFGSGTRLTVV.

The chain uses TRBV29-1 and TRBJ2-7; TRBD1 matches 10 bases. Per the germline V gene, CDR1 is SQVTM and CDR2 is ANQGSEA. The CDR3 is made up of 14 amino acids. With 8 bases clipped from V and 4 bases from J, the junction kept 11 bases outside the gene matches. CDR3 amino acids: CSPIVGQGGYEQYF. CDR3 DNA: TGCAGCCCCATAGTCGGACAGGGGGGGTACGAGCAGTACTTC.

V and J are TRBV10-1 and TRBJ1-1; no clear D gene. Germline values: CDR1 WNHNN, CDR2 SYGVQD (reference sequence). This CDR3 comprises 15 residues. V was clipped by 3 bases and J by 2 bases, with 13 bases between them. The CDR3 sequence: CASSDRAGLNTEAFF. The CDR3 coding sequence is TGCGCCAGCAGTGATAGGGCCGGACTAAACACTGAAGCTTTCTTT.

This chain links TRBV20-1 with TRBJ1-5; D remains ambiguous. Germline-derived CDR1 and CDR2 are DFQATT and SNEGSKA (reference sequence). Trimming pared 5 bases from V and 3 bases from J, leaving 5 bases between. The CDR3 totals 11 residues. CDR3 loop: CSAGFNQPQHF. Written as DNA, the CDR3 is TGCAGTGCTGGATTCAATCAGCCCCAGCATTTT.

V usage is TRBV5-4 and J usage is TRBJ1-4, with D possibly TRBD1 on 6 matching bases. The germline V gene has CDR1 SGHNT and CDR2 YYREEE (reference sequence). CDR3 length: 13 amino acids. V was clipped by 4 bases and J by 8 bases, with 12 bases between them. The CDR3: CASSVQGAEKLFF. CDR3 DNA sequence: TGTGCCAGCAGCGTACAGGGTGCGGAAAAACTGTTTTTT.

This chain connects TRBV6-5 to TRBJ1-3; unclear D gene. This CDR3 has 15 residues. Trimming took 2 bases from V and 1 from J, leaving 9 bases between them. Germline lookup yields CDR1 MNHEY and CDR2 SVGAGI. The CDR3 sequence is CASSYEGASGNTIYF. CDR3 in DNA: TGTGCCAGCAGTTACGAGGGAGCTTCTGGAAACACCATATATTTT.

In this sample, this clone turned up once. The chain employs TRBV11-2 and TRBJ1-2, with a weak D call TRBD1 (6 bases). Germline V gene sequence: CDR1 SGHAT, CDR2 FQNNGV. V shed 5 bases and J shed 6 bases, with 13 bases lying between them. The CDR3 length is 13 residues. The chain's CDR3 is CASSPRQEDGYTF. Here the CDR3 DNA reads TGTGCCAGCAGCCCCAGACAGGAGGATGGCTACACCTTC.

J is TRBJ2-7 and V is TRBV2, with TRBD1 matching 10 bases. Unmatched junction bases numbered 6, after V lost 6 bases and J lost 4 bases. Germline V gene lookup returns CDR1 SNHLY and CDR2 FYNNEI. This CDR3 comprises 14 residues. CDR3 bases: TGTGCCAGCAGGGGGGGACAGGGGATATACGAGCAGTACTTC. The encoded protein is CASRGGQGIYEQYF.

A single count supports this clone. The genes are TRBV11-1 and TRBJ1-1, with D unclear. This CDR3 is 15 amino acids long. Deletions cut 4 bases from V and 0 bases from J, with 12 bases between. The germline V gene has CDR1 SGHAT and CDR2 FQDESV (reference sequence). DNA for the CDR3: TGTGCCAGCAGCTCCGGACGGGGTTTGAACACTGAAGCTTTCTTT. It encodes CASSSGRGLNTEAFF.

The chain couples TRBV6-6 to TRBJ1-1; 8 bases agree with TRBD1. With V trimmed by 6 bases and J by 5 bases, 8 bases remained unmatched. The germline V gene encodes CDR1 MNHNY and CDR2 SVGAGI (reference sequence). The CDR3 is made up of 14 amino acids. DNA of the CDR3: TGTGCCAGCAGCGCGGGGACAGGTCGGACTGAAGCTTTCTTT. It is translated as CASSAGTGRTEAFF.

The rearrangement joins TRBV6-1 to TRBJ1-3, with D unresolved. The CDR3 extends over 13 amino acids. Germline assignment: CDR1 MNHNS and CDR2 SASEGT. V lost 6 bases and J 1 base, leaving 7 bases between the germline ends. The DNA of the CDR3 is TGTGCCAGCAGGGCACAATCTGGAAACACCATATATTTT. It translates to CASRAQSGNTIYF.

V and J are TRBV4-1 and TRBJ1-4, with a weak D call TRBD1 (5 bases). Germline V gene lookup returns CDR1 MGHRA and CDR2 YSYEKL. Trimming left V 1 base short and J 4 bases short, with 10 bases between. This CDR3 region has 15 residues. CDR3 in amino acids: CASSQVRVVNEKLFF. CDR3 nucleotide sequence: TGCGCCAGCAGCCAAGTCAGGGTGGTTAATGAAAAACTGTTTTTT.

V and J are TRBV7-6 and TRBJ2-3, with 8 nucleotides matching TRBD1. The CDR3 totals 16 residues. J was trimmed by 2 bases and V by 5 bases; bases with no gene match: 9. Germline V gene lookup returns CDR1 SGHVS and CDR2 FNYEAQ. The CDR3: CASSRQPGQATDTQYF. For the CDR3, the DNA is TGTGCCAGCAGCCGACAACCGGGACAGGCCACAGATACGCAGTATTTT. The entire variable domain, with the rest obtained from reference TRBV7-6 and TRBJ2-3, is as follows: GAGVSQSPRYKVTKRGQDVALRCDPISGHVSLYWYRQALGQGPEFLTYFNYEAQQDKSGLPNDRFSAERPEGSISTLTIQRTEQRDSAMYRCASSRQPGQATDTQYFGPGTRLTVL.

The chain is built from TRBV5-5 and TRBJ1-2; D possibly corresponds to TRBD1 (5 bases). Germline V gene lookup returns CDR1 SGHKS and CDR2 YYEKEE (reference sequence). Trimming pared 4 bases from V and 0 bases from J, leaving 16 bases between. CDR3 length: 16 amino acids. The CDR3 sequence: CASSRLGGHSNYGYTF. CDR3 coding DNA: TGTGCCAGCAGCCGCCTAGGAGGACACTCTAACTATGGCTACACCTTC.

CDR3 DNA sequence: TGTGCCAGCAGCGTCGACAGGGAAAACGAGCAGTACTTC. Translating it yields CASSVDRENEQYF. The chain couples TRBV9 to TRBJ2-5; 7 bases align to TRBD1. The J call may be in error: the DNA end matches TRBJ2-7 better. CDR1 and CDR2 (germline): SGDLS, YYNGEE. The CDR3 runs 13 residues.

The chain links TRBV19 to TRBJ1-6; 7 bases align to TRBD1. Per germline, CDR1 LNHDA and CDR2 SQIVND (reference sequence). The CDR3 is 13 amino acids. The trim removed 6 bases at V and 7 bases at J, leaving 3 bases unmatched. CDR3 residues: CASRLQGNSPLHF. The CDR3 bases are TGTGCCAGTAGATTACAGGGGAATTCACCCCTCCACTTT. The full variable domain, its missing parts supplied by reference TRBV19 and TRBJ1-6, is DGGITQSPKYLFRKEGQNVTLSCEQNLNHDAMYWYRQDPGQGLRLIYYSQIVNDFQKGDIAEGYSVSREKKESFPLTVTSAQKNPTAFYLCASRLQGNSPLHFGNGTRLTVT.

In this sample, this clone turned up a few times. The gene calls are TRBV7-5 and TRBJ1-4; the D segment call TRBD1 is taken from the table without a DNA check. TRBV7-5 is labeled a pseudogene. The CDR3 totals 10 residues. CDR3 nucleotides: TGTGTCAGTCGTCCGGGACAGCTGGTTTTT. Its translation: CVSRPGQLVF.

This CDR3 reads CASSPQPGGPGYGYTF. The CDR3 region has the DNA TGCGCCAGCAGCCCTCAGCCGGGGGGTCCGGGCTATGGCTACACCTTC. The genes are TRBV4-1 and TRBJ1-2; D possibly corresponds to TRBD1 (5 bases). Germline V gene lookup returns CDR1 MGHRA and CDR2 YSYEKL. The CDR3 sequence is 16 residues long. V lost 4 bases and J lost 4, with 19 bases in between.

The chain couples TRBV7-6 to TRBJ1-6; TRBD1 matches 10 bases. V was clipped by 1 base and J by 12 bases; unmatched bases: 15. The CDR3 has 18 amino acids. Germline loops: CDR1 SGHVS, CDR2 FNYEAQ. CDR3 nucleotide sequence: TGTGCCAGCAGCTTAGGTGAAAGGGGGACAGGGGCCTTAGGACCCCTCCACTTT. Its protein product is CASSLGERGTGALGPLHF.